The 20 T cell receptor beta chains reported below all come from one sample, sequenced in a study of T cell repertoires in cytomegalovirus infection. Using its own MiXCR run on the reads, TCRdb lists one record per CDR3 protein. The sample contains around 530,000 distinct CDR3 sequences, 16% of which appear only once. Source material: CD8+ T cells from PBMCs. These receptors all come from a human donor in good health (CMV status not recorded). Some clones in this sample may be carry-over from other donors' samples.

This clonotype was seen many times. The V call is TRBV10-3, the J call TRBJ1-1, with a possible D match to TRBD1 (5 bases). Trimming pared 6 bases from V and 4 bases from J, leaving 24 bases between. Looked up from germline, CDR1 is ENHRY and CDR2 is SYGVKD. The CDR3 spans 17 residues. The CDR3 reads CAIRHQPRVYAGTEAFF. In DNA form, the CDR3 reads TGTGCCATCAGACACCAACCCAGGGTTTATGCGGGCACTGAAGCTTTCTTT.

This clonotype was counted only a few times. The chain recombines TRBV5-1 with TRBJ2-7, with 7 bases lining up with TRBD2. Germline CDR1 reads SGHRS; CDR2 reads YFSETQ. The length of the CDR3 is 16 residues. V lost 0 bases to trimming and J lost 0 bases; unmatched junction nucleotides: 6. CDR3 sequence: CASSLAGLADSYEQYF. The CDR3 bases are TGCGCCAGCAGCTTGGCCGGGCTAGCGGACTCCTACGAGCAGTACTTC.

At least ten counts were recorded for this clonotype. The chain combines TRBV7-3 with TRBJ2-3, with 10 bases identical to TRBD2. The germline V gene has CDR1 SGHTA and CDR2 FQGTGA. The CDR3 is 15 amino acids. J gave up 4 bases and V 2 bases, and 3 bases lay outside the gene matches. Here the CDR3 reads CASSLAAGGADTQYF. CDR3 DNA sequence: TGTGCCAGCAGCTTAGCAGCGGGGGGGGCAGATACGCAGTATTTT.

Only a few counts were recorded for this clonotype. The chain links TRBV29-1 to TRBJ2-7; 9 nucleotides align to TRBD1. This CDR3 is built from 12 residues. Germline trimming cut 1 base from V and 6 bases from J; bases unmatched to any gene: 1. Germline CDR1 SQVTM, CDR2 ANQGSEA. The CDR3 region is CSVEGTGVEQYF. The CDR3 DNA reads TGCAGCGTTGAAGGGACAGGGGTCGAGCAGTACTTC.

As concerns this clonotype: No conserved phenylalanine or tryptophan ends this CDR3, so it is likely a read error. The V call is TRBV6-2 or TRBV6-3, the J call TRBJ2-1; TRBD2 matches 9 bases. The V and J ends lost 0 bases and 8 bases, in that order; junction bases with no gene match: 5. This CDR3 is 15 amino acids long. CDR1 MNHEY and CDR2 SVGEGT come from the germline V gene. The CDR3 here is CASSYSTSGFDEQFL. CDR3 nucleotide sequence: TGTGCCAGCAGTTACTCGACTAGCGGATTCGATGAGCAGTTCTTA.

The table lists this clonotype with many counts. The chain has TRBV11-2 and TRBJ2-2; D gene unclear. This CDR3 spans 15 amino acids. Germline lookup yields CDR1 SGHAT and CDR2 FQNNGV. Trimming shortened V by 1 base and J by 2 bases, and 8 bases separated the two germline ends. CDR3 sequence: CASSLGQFNTGELFF. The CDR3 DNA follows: TGTGCCAGCAGCTTAGGGCAGTTCAACACCGGGGAGCTGTTTTTT.

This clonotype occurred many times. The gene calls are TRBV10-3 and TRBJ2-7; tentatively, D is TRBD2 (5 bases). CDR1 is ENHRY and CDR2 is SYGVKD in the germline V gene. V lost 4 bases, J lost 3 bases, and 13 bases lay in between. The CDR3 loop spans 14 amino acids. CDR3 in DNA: TGTGCCATCAGTGCCCCCCGGACTTTCTACGAGCAGTACTTC. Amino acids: CAISAPRTFYEQYF.

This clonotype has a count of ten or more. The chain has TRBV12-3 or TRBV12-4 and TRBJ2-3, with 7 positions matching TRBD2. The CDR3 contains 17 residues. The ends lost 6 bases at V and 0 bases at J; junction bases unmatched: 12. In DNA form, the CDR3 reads TGTGCCAGCAGCTCCCTACTCGGGAGGTCTAGCACAGATACGCAGTATTTT. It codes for CASSSLLGRSSTDTQYF.

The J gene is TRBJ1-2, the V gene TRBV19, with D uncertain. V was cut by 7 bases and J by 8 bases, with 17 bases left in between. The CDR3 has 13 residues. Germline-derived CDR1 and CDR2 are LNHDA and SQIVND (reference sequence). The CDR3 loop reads CASTFDLRRGYTF. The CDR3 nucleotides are TGTGCCAGTACTTTCGACCTGAGAAGGGGCTACACCTTC.

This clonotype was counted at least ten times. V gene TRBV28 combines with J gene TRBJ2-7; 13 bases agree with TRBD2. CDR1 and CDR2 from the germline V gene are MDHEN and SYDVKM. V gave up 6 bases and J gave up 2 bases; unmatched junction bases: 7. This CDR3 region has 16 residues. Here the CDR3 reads CASSIRLAGGPYEQYF. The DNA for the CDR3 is TGTGCCAGCAGCATTCGACTAGCGGGAGGCCCCTACGAGCAGTACTTC.

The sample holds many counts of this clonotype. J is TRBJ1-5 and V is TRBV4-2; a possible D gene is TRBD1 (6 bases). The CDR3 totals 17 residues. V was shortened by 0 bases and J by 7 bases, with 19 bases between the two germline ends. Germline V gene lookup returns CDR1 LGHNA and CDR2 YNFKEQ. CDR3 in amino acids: CASSQDWGGGRQQPQHF. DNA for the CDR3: TGTGCCAGCAGCCAAGATTGGGGGGGGGGGCGGCAGCAGCCCCAGCATTTT.

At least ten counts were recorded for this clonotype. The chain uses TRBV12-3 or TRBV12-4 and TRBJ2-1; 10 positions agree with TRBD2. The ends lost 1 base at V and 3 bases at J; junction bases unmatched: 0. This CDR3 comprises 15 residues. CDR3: CASSLVAGGYNEQFF. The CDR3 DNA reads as TGTGCCAGCAGTTTAGTAGCGGGAGGCTACAATGAGCAGTTCTTC.

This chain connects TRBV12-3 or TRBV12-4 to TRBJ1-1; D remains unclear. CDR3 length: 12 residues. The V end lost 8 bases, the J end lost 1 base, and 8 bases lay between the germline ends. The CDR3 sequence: CASGIGNTEAFF. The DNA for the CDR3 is TGTGCCAGCGGGATAGGGAACACTGAAGCTTTCTTT.

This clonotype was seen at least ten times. In nucleotides, the CDR3 is TGTGCCAGCAGCTTGGCCGGCCAGAGGAACACCGGGGAGCTGTTTTTT. It yields the protein CASSLAGQRNTGELFF. This rearrangement joins TRBV5-4 to TRBJ2-2; D ambiguous. The CDR3 spans 16 residues. V lost 0 bases and J lost 1, with 10 bases in between. CDR1 is SGHNT and CDR2 is YYREEE in the germline V gene (reference sequence).

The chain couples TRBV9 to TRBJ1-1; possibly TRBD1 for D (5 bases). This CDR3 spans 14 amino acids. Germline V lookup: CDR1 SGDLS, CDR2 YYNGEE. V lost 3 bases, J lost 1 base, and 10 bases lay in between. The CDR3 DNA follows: TGTGCCAGCAGCGCCTCGACAGCGAACACTGAAGCTTTCTTT. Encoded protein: CASSASTANTEAFF.

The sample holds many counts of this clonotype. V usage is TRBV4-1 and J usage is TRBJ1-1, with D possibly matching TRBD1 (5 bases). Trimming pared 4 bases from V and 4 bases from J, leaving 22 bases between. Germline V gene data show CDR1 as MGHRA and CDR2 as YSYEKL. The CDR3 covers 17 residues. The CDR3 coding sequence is TGCGCCAGCAGCCGGACGGGGGAGGGCCTCCCGGGCACTGAAGCTTTCTTT. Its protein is CASSRTGEGLPGTEAFF.

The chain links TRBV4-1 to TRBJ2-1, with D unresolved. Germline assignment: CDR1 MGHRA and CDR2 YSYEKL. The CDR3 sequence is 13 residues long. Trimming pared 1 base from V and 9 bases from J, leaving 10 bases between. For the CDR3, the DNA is TGCGCCAGCAGCCAAGGTCTCGGCGTTGAGCAGTTCTTC. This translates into CASSQGLGVEQFF.

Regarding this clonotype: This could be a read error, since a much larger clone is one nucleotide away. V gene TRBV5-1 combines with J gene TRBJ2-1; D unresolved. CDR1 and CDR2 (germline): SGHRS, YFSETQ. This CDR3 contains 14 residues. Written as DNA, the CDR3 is TGCGTCAGCAGCTTGAGGTGGCCCTCCCATGAGCAGTTCTTC. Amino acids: CVSSLRWPSHEQFF.

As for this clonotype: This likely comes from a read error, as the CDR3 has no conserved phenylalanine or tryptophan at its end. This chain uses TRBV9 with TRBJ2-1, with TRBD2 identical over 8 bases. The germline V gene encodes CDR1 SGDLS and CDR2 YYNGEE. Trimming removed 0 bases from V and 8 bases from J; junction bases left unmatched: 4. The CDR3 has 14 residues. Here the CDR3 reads CASSVAGGLDEQFL. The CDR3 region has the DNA TGTGCCAGCAGCGTAGCGGGAGGGTTGGATGAGCAGTTCTTA.

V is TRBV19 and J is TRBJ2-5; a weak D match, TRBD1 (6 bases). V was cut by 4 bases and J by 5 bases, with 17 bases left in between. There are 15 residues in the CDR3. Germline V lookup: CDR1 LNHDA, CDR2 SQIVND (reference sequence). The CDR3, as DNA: TGTGCCAGTAGTAACCGGGACATGGGGTTGGAGACCCAGTACTTC. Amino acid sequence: CASSNRDMGLETQYF.